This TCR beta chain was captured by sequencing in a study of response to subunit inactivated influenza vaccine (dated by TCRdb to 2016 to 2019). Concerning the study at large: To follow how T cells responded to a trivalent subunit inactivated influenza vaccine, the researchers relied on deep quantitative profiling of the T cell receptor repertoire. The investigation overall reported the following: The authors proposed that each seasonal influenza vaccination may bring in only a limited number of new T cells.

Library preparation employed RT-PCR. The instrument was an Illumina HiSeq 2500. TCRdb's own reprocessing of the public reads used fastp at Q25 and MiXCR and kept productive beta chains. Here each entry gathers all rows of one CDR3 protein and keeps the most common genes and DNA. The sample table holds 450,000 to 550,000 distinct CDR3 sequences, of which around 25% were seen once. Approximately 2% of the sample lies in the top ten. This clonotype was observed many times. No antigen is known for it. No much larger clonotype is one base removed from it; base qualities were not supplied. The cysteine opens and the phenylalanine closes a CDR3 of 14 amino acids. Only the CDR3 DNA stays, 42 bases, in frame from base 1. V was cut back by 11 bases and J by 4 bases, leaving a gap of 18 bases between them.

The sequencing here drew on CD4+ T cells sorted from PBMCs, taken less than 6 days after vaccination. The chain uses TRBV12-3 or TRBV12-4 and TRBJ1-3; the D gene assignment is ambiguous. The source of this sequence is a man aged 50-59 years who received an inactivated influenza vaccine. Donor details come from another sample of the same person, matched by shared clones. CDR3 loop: CAGTMARRGNTIYF. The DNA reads TGTGCCGGCACGATGGCTCGACGGGGAAACACCATATATTTT.